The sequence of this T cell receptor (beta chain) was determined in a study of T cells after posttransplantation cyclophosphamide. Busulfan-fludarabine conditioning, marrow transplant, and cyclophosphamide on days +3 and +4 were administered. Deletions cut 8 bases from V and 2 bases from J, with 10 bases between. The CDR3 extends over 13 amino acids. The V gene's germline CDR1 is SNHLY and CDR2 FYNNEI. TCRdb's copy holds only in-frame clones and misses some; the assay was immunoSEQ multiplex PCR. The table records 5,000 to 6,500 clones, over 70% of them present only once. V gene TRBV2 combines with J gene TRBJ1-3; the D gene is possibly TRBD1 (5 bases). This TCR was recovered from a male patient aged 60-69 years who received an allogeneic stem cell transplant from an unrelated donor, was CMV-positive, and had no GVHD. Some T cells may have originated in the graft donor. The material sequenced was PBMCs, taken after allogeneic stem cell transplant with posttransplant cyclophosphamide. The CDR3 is CASGAAAGNTIYF. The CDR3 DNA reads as TGTGCCAGCGGGGCCGCGGCTGGAAACACCATATATTTT.